Below, 30 T cell receptor beta chains from the same sample are listed, as sequenced in a study of long-term antiretroviral therapy in people with HIV. Runs used v3.0 of the immunoSEQ assay and were done at survey level. Libraries were prepared by immunoSEQ multiplex PCR; TCRdb keeps only in-frame clonotypes and omits some of them. The sample lists roughly 20,000 clones, around 80% occurring once. Sequenced here: unsorted PBMCs, sampled 1.5 years after starting antiretroviral therapy. Source of these receptors: a man aged 25 to 40 with HIV.

This chain connects TRBV5-1 to TRBJ1-2, with TRBD1 matching over 7 bases. Trimming removed 0 bases from V and 2 bases from J; junction bases left unmatched: 4. This CDR3 is 15 amino acids long. Germline CDR1 is SGHRS and CDR2 is YFSETQ. The CDR3 DNA reads TGCGCCAGCAGCTTGGAACCACAGGGGAACTATGGCTACACCTTC. Its protein product is CASSLEPQGNYGYTF.

The V and J genes are TRBV25-1 and TRBJ2-5; weak D call: TRBD1 (6 bases). The CDR3 contains 12 residues. Deletions cut 7 bases from V and 7 bases from J, with 13 bases between. Germline V gives CDR1 MGHDK, CDR2 SYGVNS. The CDR3 reads CASTEGEGTQYF. The CDR3 DNA reads TGTGCCAGCACCGAGGGGGAAGGGACCCAGTACTTC.

CDR3 coding DNA: TGTGCCAGTATGGAATCCGGGACCGTGAACACTGAAGCTTTCTTT. It codes for CASMESGTVNTEAFF. The chain employs TRBV19 and TRBJ1-1; TRBD1 might be the D (5 bases). Germline lookup yields CDR1 LNHDA and CDR2 SQIVND (reference sequence). The V end lost 7 bases, the J end lost 0 bases, and 15 bases lay between the germline ends. This CDR3 has 15 residues.

This clone has just one count. The rearrangement links TRBV27 to TRBJ2-7; tentatively, D is TRBD1 (6 bases). This CDR3 spans 17 amino acids. The germline V and J ends were trimmed by 1 base and 2 bases, with 18 bases remaining between them. Germline values: CDR1 MNHEY, CDR2 SMNVEV (reference sequence). The CDR3 sequence: CASSLFPLPDRAYEQYF. The CDR3 region has the DNA TGTGCCAGCAGTTTATTTCCCCTCCCGGACAGAGCCTACGAGCAGTACTTC.

The chain uses TRBV27 and TRBJ2-3; 14 nucleotides line up with TRBD2. The trim removed 4 bases at V and 1 base at J, leaving 4 bases unmatched. The CDR3 extends over 17 amino acids. Germline lookup yields CDR1 MNHEY and CDR2 SMNVEV (reference sequence). The CDR3 here is CASSSTSGRAGTDTQYF. The CDR3 DNA reads TGTGCCAGCAGTTCGACTAGCGGGAGGGCCGGCACAGATACGCAGTATTTT.

The sample holds one count of this clone. This sequence joins TRBV10-2 and TRBJ1-4; D may be TRBD1 (6 bases). Deletions cut 5 bases from V and 4 bases from J, with 11 bases between. Germline V gene sequence: CDR1 WSHSY, CDR2 SAAADI. The CDR3 extends over 14 amino acids. The CDR3 DNA follows: TGCGCCAGCAGTCTACAGGGAGTTAATGAAAAACTGTTTTTT. As protein: CASSLQGVNEKLFF.

This chain joins TRBV7-3 and TRBJ2-2; TRBD2 aligns across 11 bases. CDR1 is SGHTA, CDR2 FQGTGA, per germline. The trim removed 5 bases at V and 3 bases at J, leaving 2 bases unmatched. The CDR3 runs to 15 residues. The CDR3 DNA sequence: TGTGCCAGCAGCCCTAGCGGGGGGTACACCGGGGAGCTGTTTTTT. This gives the protein CASSPSGGYTGELFF.

This clone was observed a handful of times. The genes are TRBV28 and TRBJ2-3; D gene ambiguous. The CDR3 runs to 13 residues. The V end lost 2 bases, the J end lost 0 bases, and 3 bases lay between the germline ends. Germline CDR1 is MDHEN and CDR2 is SYDVKM. CDR3 bases: TGTGCCAGCAGTTTAGACAGCACAGATACGCAGTATTTT. It codes for CASSLDSTDTQYF.

This clone showed up just a few times. The chain uses TRBV7-2 and TRBJ2-3; no clear D. CDR1 is SGHTA and CDR2 is FQGNSA in the germline V gene. The CDR3 runs to 15 residues. V was shortened by 1 base and J by 5 bases, with 13 bases between the two germline ends. The CDR3 is CASSLVNPGLDTQYF. The CDR3 DNA follows: TGTGCCAGCAGCTTAGTTAATCCCGGGTTAGATACGCAGTATTTT.

V is TRBV28 and J is TRBJ1-4, with D possibly TRBD1 on 5 matching bases. V gave up 9 bases and J gave up 3 bases, with 11 bases separating them. The germline gives CDR1 MDHEN, CDR2 SYDVKM. The CDR3 has 13 residues. CDR3 sequence: CASRRGPNEKLFF. In DNA, the CDR3 is TGTGCCAGTAGGAGGGGCCCTAATGAAAAACTGTTTTTT.

The J gene is TRBJ2-1, the V gene TRBV19; possibly TRBD2 for D (5 bases). Trimming pared 6 bases from V and 8 bases from J, leaving 14 bases between. This CDR3 comprises 13 residues. The germline V gene encodes CDR1 LNHDA and CDR2 SQIVND (reference sequence). The CDR3 protein is CASSPAGGYEQFF. CDR3 DNA: TGTGCCAGTAGCCCCGCAGGAGGTTATGAGCAGTTCTTC.

V gene TRBV4-3 combines with J gene TRBJ2-7; a possible D gene is TRBD2 (6 bases). CDR3 size: 13 residues. From germline, CDR1 is LGHNA and CDR2 YSLEER. Between the trimmed V and J ends, which lost 0 bases and 5 bases, there was a span of 8 bases. The CDR3 bases are TGCGCCAGCAGCCAAGATTCGGGGGACGAGCAGTACTTC. Protein sequence: CASSQDSGDEQYF.

The chain uses TRBV13 and TRBJ2-7; weak D call: TRBD2 (5 bases). There are 14 residues in the CDR3. The ends were cut back, 4 bases at V and 3 bases at J, with 13 bases in the middle. CDR1 and CDR2 (germline): PRHDT, FYEKMQ (reference sequence). Here the CDR3 reads CASSSSGDFYEQYF. The CDR3 nucleotides are TGTGCCAGCAGCTCCTCCGGGGATTTCTACGAGCAGTACTTC.

The chain couples TRBV6-5 to TRBJ2-7, with 8 bases lining up with TRBD1. Trimming took 8 bases from V and 4 from J; bases not matched to a gene: 10. CDR1 MNHEY and CDR2 SVGAGI come from the germline V gene. The CDR3 consists of 14 residues. In DNA, the CDR3 is TGTGCCAGCTCTCCGGGACAGGAGTTTTACGAGCAGTACTTC. Translation: CASSPGQEFYEQYF.

The chain employs TRBV5-6 and TRBJ1-3, with TRBD1 matching 7 bases. V lost 4 bases, J lost 2 bases, and 3 bases stayed unmatched. Germline V lookup: CDR1 SGHDT, CDR2 YYEEEE. The CDR3 runs 14 residues. This chain's CDR3 is CASSLGTAGNTIYF. CDR3 nucleotide sequence: TGTGCCAGCAGCCTTGGGACAGCTGGAAACACCATATATTTT.

This clone has a handful of counts. The chain combines TRBV9 with TRBJ1-6; 9 bases line up with TRBD1. V gave up 3 bases and J gave up 0 bases; unmatched junction bases: 13. CDR3 length: 20 amino acids. CDR1 SGDLS and CDR2 YYNGEE come from the germline V gene. CDR3 DNA: TGTGCCAGCAGCGCACTAGACCCGGGACAGGGATCCTCCTATAATTCACCCCTCCACTTT. Residues: CASSALDPGQGSSYNSPLHF.

As regards this clone: An end of the junction does not agree with germline; a read error may underlie this. The genes are TRBV5-1 and TRBJ2-1; D not resolved. The germline gives CDR1 SGHRS, CDR2 YFSETQ. The CDR3 covers 15 residues. CDR3 DNA sequence: TGTGCCAGCAGCTCCTGGTTTAGCTCCTACAATGAGCAGTTCTTC. Protein sequence: CASSSWFSSYNEQFF.

The chain employs TRBV7-9 and TRBJ1-1; D is perhaps TRBD1 (5 bases). Trimming removed 5 bases from V and 1 base from J, with 11 bases in between. Per the germline V gene, CDR1 is SEHNR and CDR2 is FQNEAQ (reference sequence). The CDR3 has 14 amino acids. In nucleotides, the CDR3 is TGTGCCAGCAGCCGGGGGACGGGGAACACTGAAGCTTTCTTT. It encodes CASSRGTGNTEAFF.

This clone was detected only once. The V and J genes are TRBV19 and TRBJ1-1, with unresolved D. Per germline, CDR1 LNHDA and CDR2 SQIVND (reference sequence). V was cut by 11 bases and J by 6 bases, with 16 bases left in between. This CDR3 spans 12 amino acids. CDR3 loop: CALPSWFAEAFF. CDR3 in DNA: TGTGCCTTACCTTCTTGGTTCGCTGAAGCTTTCTTT.

The chain joins TRBV10-3 to TRBJ2-7; no definite D call. Germline CDR1 reads ENHRY; CDR2 reads SYGVKD. The CDR3 is made up of 12 amino acids. Trimming removed 9 bases from V and 3 bases from J, with 12 bases in between. The CDR3 sequence is CAISNRIYEQYF. CDR3 coding DNA: TGTGCCATTTCAAACCGGATCTACGAGCAGTACTTC.

CDR3 protein: CASKDRADYGYTF. CDR3 in DNA: TGTGCCAGTAAGGACAGGGCGGACTATGGCTACACCTTC. The rearrangement uses TRBV19 and TRBJ1-2; 8 bases line up with TRBD1. In germline, CDR1 is LNHDA, CDR2 SQIVND (reference sequence). J gave up 3 bases and V 7 bases, and 4 bases lay outside the gene matches. CDR3 length equals 13 residues.

This chain links TRBV7-9 with TRBJ2-2; 9 bases align to TRBD1. The ends lost 5 bases at V and 1 base at J; junction bases unmatched: 8. Germline CDR1 and CDR2: SEHNR and FQNEAQ (reference sequence). This CDR3 is built from 17 residues. Here the CDR3 reads CASSLRGTGMNTGELFF. CDR3 coding DNA: TGTGCCAGCAGCCTGCGAGGGACAGGGATGAACACCGGGGAGCTGTTTTTT.

The chain combines TRBV18 with TRBJ2-5, with 7 bases identical to TRBD1. Trimming removed 2 bases from V and 1 base from J; junction bases left unmatched: 4. Looked up from germline, CDR1 is KGHSH and CDR2 is LQKENI. The CDR3 loop spans 15 amino acids. The CDR3 DNA sequence: TGTGCCAGCTCACCAGTGACAGGGTTCCAAGAGACCCAGTACTTC. Residues: CASSPVTGFQETQYF.

The rearrangement uses TRBV5-8 and TRBJ2-1; TRBD1 aligns across 8 bases. The V segment lost 3 bases and the J segment 1 base; nucleotides outside the gene matches: 12. The germline gives CDR1 SGHTS, CDR2 YDEGEE. The length of the CDR3 is 18 residues. CDR3 in DNA: TGTGCCAGCAGCTATACGGGACAGGCGTCCTATTCCTACAATGAGCAGTTCTTC. It specifies CASSYTGQASYSYNEQFF.

The chain joins TRBV30 to TRBJ2-6; 12 bases align to TRBD1. The junction had 5 bases not matched to a gene; V was cut back by 1 base and J by 1 base. The CDR3 has 18 residues. The germline CDR1 and CDR2 sequences are GTSNPN and SVGIG (reference sequence). CDR3 nucleotides: TGTGCCTGGAGTGCGGGACAGGGGGCAGCGTCTGGGGCCAACGTCCTGACTTTC. Residues: CAWSAGQGAASGANVLTF.

This chain connects TRBV11-2 to TRBJ1-1; D not certain. The CDR3 is 15 residues long. Germline loops: CDR1 SGHAT, CDR2 FQNNGV. V lost 3 bases and J 1 base, leaving 12 bases between the germline ends. CDR3 amino acids: CASSLQSPQNTEAFF. DNA of the CDR3: TGTGCCAGCAGCTTGCAGTCCCCCCAGAACACTGAAGCTTTCTTT.

The J gene is TRBJ1-4, the V gene TRBV30; TRBD1 is a possible D gene (6 bases). Germline V lookup: CDR1 GTSNPN, CDR2 SVGIG (reference sequence). The CDR3 is 15 residues long. The V and J ends lost 2 bases and 4 bases respectively, with 14 bases between them. The chain's CDR3 is CAWSKGGADNEKLFF. CDR3 nucleotide sequence: TGTGCCTGGAGTAAAGGGGGGGCAGATAATGAAAAACTGTTTTTT.

The genes are TRBV27 and TRBJ1-6; D perhaps matches TRBD1 (6 bases). Looked up from germline, CDR1 is MNHEY and CDR2 is SMNVEV (reference sequence). The CDR3 totals 14 residues. Trimming left V 7 bases short and J 4 bases short, with 11 bases between. The CDR3 DNA reads as TGTGCCAGCACCTTGACAGGATATAATTCACCCCTCCACTTT. Residues: CASTLTGYNSPLHF.

This sequence joins TRBV28 and TRBJ1-1; unclear D gene. The CDR3 runs to 13 residues. The ends were cut back, 3 bases at V and 1 base at J, with 6 bases in the middle. Germline V CDR1 and CDR2: MDHEN, SYDVKM. CDR3 in DNA: TGTGCCAGCAGTTTTCTGAGGAACACTGAAGCTTTCTTT. This gives the protein CASSFLRNTEAFF. The whole variable domain, filled in from reference TRBV28 and TRBJ1-1, reads DVKVTQSSRYLVKRTGEKVFLECVQDMDHENMFWYRQDPGLGLRLIYFSYDVKMKEKGDIPEGYSVSREKKERFSLILESASTNQTSMYLCASSFLRNTEAFFGQGTRLTVV.

The chain combines TRBV9 with TRBJ2-2, with 9 bases fitting TRBD2. Germline V gene lookup returns CDR1 SGDLS and CDR2 YYNGEE. The CDR3 totals 17 residues. After removal of 0 bases from V and 1 base from J, the junction contained 4 bases not matched to a gene. CDR3 loop: CASSVAASGKNTGELFF. CDR3 sequence (DNA): TGTGCCAGCAGCGTAGCTGCTAGCGGGAAGAACACCGGGGAGCTGTTTTTT.